This is a list of T cell receptor beta chains from one sample in a study of OX40 agonist ivuxolimab in advanced cancers. The data were produced by immunoSEQ multiplex PCR, yet TCRdb's version contains in-frame clones alone and is incomplete. The table lists tens of thousands of clones, over 80% of them singletons, with roughly 2% in the top ten. Sequenced here: CD4+ or CD8+ T cells sorted from blood, sampled in a trial of the OX40 agonist ivuxolimab. The source is an adult with an advanced solid tumor such as melanoma, head and neck, liver or kidney cancer. CDR3s include the opening cysteine and the closing phenylalanine or tryptophan. The D gene is left open where the match is weak. Clone size appears in some rows only: once, few, many, or a class for an expanded clone.

J gene,D gene,V gene,clone size,CDR3 protein,CDR3 DNA
TRBJ1-2,TRBD1,TRBV18,once,CASSSGQGGNGYTF,TGTGCCAGCTCATCCGGACAGGGGGGAAATGGCTACACCTTC
TRBJ1-2,-,TRBV7-3,-,CASSSSGQGYDYTF,TGTGCCAGCAGCTCCTCTGGGCAGGGGTATGACTACACCTTC
TRBJ1-2,-,TRBV7-3,-,CASSLTAGNYGYTF,TGTGCCAGCAGCTTAACTGCGGGGAACTATGGCTACACCTTC
TRBJ1-2,-,TRBV7-9,-,CASSPQVELNYGYTF,TGTGCCAGCAGCCCACAGGTTGAACTTAACTATGGCTACACCTTC
TRBJ2-5,-,TRBV7-6,-,CASSLGTQFQETQYF,TGTGCCAGCAGCTTGGGGACACAATTCCAAGAGACCCAGTACTTC
TRBJ1-1,TRBD1,TRBV5-4,once,CASSPGGGIRNTEAFF,TGTGCCAGCAGCCCAGGGGGGGGTATAAGGAACACTGAAGCTTTCTTT
TRBJ1-5,-,TRBV5-5,-,CASSFTGATSNQPQHF,TGTGCCAGCAGCTTTACCGGGGCGACGAGCAATCAGCCCCAGCATTTT
TRBJ2-7,-,TRBV27,-,CASSLKEGYVAYEQYF,TGTGCCAGCAGTTTAAAGGAGGGCTATGTTGCCTACGAGCAGTACTTC
TRBJ2-5,TRBD2,TRBV19,-,CASSPGGAPGRFFQETQYF,TGTGCCAGTAGTCCCGGGGGGGCCCCCGGGCGATTTTTCCAAGAGACCCAGTACTTC
TRBJ1-1,-,TRBV4-2,once,CASSQGGSNTEAFF,TGTGCCAGCAGCCAGGGTGGATCTAACACTGAAGCTTTCTTT
TRBJ1-1,-,TRBV7-2,-,CASGPPTSRGLNTEAFF,TGTGCCAGCGGGCCCCCAACCTCCAGGGGATTGAACACTGAAGCTTTCTTT
TRBJ1-6,-,TRBV7-2,-,CASSSLRDSPLHF,TGTGCCAGCAGCTCCTTGCGCGATTCACCCCTCCACTTT
TRBJ1-5,-,TRBV5-8,-,CASSLTPQPQHF,TGTGCCAGCAGCTTGACGCCCCAGCCCCAGCATTTT
TRBJ1-1,-,TRBV7-2,-,CASSLRGGLNTEAFF,TGTGCCAGCAGCTTAAGGGGGGGGCTCAACACTGAAGCTTTCTTT
TRBJ1-2,-,TRBV11-2,once,CASSLVRSLGGYTF,TGTGCCAGCAGCTTAGTGCGGTCACTTGGGGGCTACACCTTC
TRBJ1-3,-,TRBV30,-,CAWSEAGAWNTIYF,TGTGCCTGGAGTGAGGCAGGGGCTTGGAACACCATATATTTT
TRBJ2-3,-,TRBV4-3,-,CASSQVMSADTQYF,TGCGCCAGCAGCCAAGTCATGTCCGCAGATACGCAGTATTTT
TRBJ1-1,-,TRBV5-6,-,CASSPGRWNTEAFF,TGTGCCAGCAGCCCGGGACGGTGGAACACTGAAGCTTTCTTT
TRBJ2-1,-,TRBV10-2,-,CASSELAREQFF,TGCGCCAGCAGTGAGTTGGCCCGGGAGCAGTTCTTC
TRBJ2-1,TRBD2,TRBV4-1,-,CASSQVGRGRAREQFF,TGCGCCAGCAGCCAAGTAGGACGCGGGAGGGCCCGTGAGCAGTTCTTC
TRBJ2-7,TRBD2,TRBV7-6,-,CASSTLPGGGEQYF,TGTGCCAGCAGCACCCTCCCGGGAGGGGGCGAGCAGTACTTC
TRBJ1-2,-,TRBV6-6,-,CASSYRYGGYTF,TGTGCCAGCAGTTACCGTTATGGGGGCTACACCTTC
TRBJ1-4,-,TRBV18,-,CASSPTEFNEKLFF,TGTGCCAGCTCTCCGACAGAGTTTAATGAAAAACTGTTTTTT
TRBJ1-1,-,TRBV11-3,-,CASSSNMRTRAFF,TGTGCCAGCAGCTCCAACATGCGAACTAGGGCTTTCTTT
TRBJ1-5,TRBD1,TRBV6-1,-,CASSASGTGRGNQPQHF,TGTGCCAGCAGTGCATCCGGGACAGGGAGAGGGAATCAGCCCCAGCATTTT
TRBJ1-1,-,TRBV5-1,-,CASSFGENTEAFF,TGCGCCAGCAGCTTTGGAGAGAACACTGAAGCTTTCTTT
TRBJ1-1,-,TRBV7-6,-,CASSQVTGNTEAFF,TGTGCCAGCAGCCAAGTTACAGGGAACACTGAAGCTTTCTTT
TRBJ2-7,-,TRBV5-6,-,CASSLRHYYEQYF,TGTGCCAGCAGCCTAAGACACTACTACGAGCAGTACTTC
TRBJ1-5,-,TRBV5-4,-,CASSSPNQPQHF,TGTGCCAGCAGCTCCCCCAATCAGCCCCAGCATTTT
TRBJ2-1,TRBD2,TRBV18,-,CASSPKRDSSYNEQFF,TGTGCCAGCTCACCAAAGCGGGATTCGTCCTACAATGAGCAGTTCTTC
TRBJ2-2,TRBD1,TRBV29-1,-,CSVRQGAGGTGELFF,TGCAGCGTTCGTCAGGGGGCCGGGGGCACCGGGGAGCTGTTTTTT
TRBJ2-1,TRBD2,TRBV19,-,CASIPAGAGNEQFF,TGTGCCAGTATTCCAGCGGGGGCGGGCAATGAGCAGTTCTTC
TRBJ1-6,-,TRBV7-2,-,CASSSLAGGADSPLHF,TGTGCCAGCAGCTCGCTTGCCGGGGGCGCTGATTCACCCCTCCACTTT
TRBJ1-2,-,TRBV7-2,-,CASSPGSHNYGYTF,TGTGCCAGCAGCCCTGGAAGTCATAACTATGGCTACACCTTC
TRBJ2-7,-,TRBV7-9,-,CASSLGGVGYEQYF,TGTGCCAGCAGCTTAGGAGGGGTAGGCTACGAGCAGTACTTC
TRBJ1-1,-,TRBV30,-,CAWEQGSVTEAFF,TGTGCCTGGGAGCAGGGGTCGGTGACTGAAGCTTTCTTT
TRBJ1-1,-,TRBV5-1,-,CASSLERMNTEAFF,TGCGCCAGCAGCTTGGAAAGGATGAACACTGAAGCTTTCTTT
TRBJ1-1,TRBD1,TRBV29-1,-,CSVVAQGARNTEAFF,TGCAGCGTCGTTGCACAGGGGGCGCGAAACACTGAAGCTTTCTTT
TRBJ2-1,-,TRBV27,-,CASSLIQWDEQFF,TGTGCCAGCAGTTTAATACAATGGGATGAGCAGTTCTTC
TRBJ2-5,-,TRBV18,-,CASSPQEGETQYF,TGTGCCAGCTCACCTCAGGAAGGGGAGACCCAGTACTTC
TRBJ2-2,-,TRBV30,-,CAGEKGTYTGAGELFF,TGTGCCGGGGAGAAGGGGACGTACACTGGTGCCGGGGAGCTGTTTTTT
TRBJ1-2,-,TRBV18,-,CASSPWVREYGYTF,TGTGCCAGCTCACCCTGGGTTAGGGAGTATGGCTACACCTTC
TRBJ1-1,TRBD1,TRBV27,-,CASSFRDRVPEAFF,TGTGCCAGCAGTTTCCGGGACAGGGTACCTGAAGCTTTCTTT